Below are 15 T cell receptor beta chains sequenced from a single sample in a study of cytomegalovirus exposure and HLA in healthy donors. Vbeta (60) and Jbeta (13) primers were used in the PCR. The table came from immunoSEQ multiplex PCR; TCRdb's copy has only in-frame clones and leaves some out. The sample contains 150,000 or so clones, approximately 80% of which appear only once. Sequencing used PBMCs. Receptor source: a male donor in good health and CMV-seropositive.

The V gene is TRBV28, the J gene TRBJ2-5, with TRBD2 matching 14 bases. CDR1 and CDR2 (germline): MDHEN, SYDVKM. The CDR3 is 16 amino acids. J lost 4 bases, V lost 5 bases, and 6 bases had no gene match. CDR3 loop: CASSLGGTSGRETQYF. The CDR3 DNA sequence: TGTGCCAGCAGTCTGGGGGGGACTAGCGGGAGAGAGACCCAGTACTTC.

The CDR3 loop reads CASSRDIADTQYF. CDR3 sequence (DNA): TGTGCCAGCAGCCGAGACATCGCGGATACGCAGTATTTT. The chain couples TRBV14 to TRBJ2-3; the D is unclear. The CDR3 loop spans 13 amino acids. Per the germline V gene, CDR1 is SGHDN and CDR2 is FVKESK. V lost 4 bases and J lost 6, with 11 bases in between.

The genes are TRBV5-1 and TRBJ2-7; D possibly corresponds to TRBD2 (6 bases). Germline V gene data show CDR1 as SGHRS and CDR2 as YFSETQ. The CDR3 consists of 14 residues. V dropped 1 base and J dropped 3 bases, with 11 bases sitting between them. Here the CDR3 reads CASSLFRGGYEQYF. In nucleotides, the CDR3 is TGCGCCAGCAGCTTGTTTCGGGGAGGCTACGAGCAGTACTTC.

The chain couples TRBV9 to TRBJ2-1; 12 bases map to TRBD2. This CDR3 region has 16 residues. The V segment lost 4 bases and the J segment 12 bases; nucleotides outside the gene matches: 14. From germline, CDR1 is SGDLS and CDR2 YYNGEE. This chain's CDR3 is CASSTPGTSGFSRQFF. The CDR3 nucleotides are TGTGCCAGCAGCACCCCAGGGACTAGCGGGTTTTCGCGGCAGTTCTTC. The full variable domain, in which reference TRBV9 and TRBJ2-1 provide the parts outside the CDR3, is DSGVTQTPKHLITATGQRVTLRCSPRSGDLSVYWYQQSLDQGLQFLIQYYNGEERAKGNILERFSAQQFPDLHSELNLSSLELGDSALYFCASSTPGTSGFSRQFFGPGTRLTVL.

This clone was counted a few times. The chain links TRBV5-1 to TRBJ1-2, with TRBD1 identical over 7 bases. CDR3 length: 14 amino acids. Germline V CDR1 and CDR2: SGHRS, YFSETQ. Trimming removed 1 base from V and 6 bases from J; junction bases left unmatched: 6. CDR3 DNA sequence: TGCGCCAGCAGCTTGACGGGACAGTTAGATGGCTACACCTTC. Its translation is CASSLTGQLDGYTF.

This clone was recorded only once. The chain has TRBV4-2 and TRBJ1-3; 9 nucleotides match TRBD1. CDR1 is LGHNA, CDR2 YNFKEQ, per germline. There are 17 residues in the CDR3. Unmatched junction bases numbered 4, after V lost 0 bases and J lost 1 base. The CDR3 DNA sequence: TGTGCCAGCAGCCAAGATCGCGGACAGGGGTCTGGAAACACCATATATTTT. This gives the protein CASSQDRGQGSGNTIYF.

CDR3 protein: CASSEYGLNSPLHF. The CDR3 DNA reads as TGTGCCAGCAGTGAATACGGGTTAAATTCACCCCTCCACTTT. The J gene is TRBJ1-6, the V gene TRBV6-1; D gene uncertain. The CDR3 spans 14 residues. Germline lookup yields CDR1 MNHNS and CDR2 SASEGT. V dropped 2 bases and J dropped 7 bases, with 9 bases sitting between them.

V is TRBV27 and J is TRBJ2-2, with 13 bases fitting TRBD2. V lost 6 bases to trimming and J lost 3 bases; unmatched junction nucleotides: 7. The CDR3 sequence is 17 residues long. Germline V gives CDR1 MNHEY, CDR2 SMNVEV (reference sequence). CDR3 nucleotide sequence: TGTGCCAGCAGACGGACTAGCGGGAGTGGAGACACCGGGGAGCTGTTTTTT. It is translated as CASRRTSGSGDTGELFF.

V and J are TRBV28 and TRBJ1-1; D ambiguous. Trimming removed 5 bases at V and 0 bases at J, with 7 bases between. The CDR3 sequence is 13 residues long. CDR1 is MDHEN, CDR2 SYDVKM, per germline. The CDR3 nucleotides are TGTGCCAGCAGTGGCAACATGAACACTGAAGCTTTCTTT. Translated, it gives CASSGNMNTEAFF.

The CDR3 DNA sequence: TGTGCCAGCAGTCCGGGACAGAGAAACACTGAAGCTTTCTTT. Translating gives CASSPGQRNTEAFF. The genes are TRBV5-4 and TRBJ1-1, with TRBD1 matching 7 bases. Germline trimming cut 5 bases from V and 2 bases from J; bases unmatched to any gene: 6. The CDR3 is made up of 14 amino acids. CDR1 is SGHNT and CDR2 is YYREEE in the germline V gene (reference sequence).

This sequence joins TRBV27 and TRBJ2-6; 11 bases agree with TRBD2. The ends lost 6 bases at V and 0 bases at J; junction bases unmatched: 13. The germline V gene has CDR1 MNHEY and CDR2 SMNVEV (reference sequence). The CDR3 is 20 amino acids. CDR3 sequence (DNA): TGTGCCAGCAGCCCCCGTCTAGCGGGGGGAAGACTCTCTGGGGCCAACGTCCTGACTTTC. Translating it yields CASSPRLAGGRLSGANVLTF. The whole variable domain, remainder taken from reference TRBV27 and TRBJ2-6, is EAQVTQNPRYLITVTGKKLTVTCSQNMNHEYMSWYRQDPGLGLRQIYYSMNVEVTDKGDVPEGYKVSRKEKRNFPLILESPSPNQTSLYFCASSPRLAGGRLSGANVLTFGAGSRLTVL.

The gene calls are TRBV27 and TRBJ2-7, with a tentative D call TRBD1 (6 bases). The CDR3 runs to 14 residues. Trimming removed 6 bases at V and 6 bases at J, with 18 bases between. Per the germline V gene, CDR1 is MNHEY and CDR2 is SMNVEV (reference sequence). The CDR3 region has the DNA TGTGCCAGCAGCCCCACAGGGAACGTAGGCGAGCAGTACTTC. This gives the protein CASSPTGNVGEQYF.

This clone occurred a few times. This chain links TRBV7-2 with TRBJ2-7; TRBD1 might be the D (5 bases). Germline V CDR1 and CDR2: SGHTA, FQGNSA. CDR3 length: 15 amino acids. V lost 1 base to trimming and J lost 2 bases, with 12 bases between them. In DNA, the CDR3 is TGTGCCAGCAGCTTAGGGCAGGGTTCGGCCTACGAGCAGTACTTC. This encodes CASSLGQGSAYEQYF.

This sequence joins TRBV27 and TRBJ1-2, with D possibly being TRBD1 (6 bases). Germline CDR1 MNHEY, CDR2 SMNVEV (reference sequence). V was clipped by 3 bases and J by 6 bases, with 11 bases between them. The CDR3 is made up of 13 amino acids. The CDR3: CASSFRQENGYTF. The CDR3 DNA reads TGTGCCAGCAGTTTTCGACAGGAGAATGGCTACACCTTC.

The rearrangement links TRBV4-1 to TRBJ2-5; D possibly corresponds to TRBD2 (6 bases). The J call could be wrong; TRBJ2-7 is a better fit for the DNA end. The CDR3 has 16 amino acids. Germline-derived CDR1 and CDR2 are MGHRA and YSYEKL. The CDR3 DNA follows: TGCGCCAGCAGCCAAGACTGGGGCGGGGCATTTAACGAGCAGTACTTC. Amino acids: CASSQDWGGAFNEQYF.